Below are 6 T cell receptor beta chains sequenced from a single sample in a study of T cell repertoires in ileal Crohn's disease. Sequenced by immunoSEQ multiplex PCR; TCRdb stores in-frame clones only, minus some. There are 1,000 to 1,500 clones in the sample; 70% to 90% occur only once, and about 13% lies in the top ten. The time point denotes: neoterminal ileum biopsy at postoperative endoscopy, about 6 months after surgery. Material: ileal tissue. Receptors originate from an adult with Crohn's disease.

This chain joins TRBV14 and TRBJ1-1; the D gene is possibly TRBD1 (6 bases). The germline V gene encodes CDR1 SGHDN and CDR2 FVKESK. CDR3 length: 13 residues. The germline V and J ends were trimmed by 10 bases and 5 bases, with 17 bases remaining between them. CDR3 loop: CATRPGGRTEAFF. CDR3 DNA: TGTGCCACCCGACCGGGGGGCAGGACTGAAGCTTTCTTT.

The chain recombines TRBV11-2 with TRBJ2-7; 9 nucleotides align to TRBD1. With 3 bases clipped from V and 7 bases from J, the junction kept 19 bases outside the gene matches. This CDR3 region has 18 residues. CDR1 SGHAT and CDR2 FQNNGV come from the germline V gene. CDR3 residues: CASSFRGQGGWGSGEQYF. CDR3 DNA: TGTGCCAGCAGCTTTAGGGGACAGGGCGGCTGGGGCTCGGGAGAGCAGTACTTC.

The chain joins TRBV18 to TRBJ2-7; TRBD1 matches at 7 bases. The germline V gene encodes CDR1 KGHSH and CDR2 LQKENI. The CDR3 has 14 amino acids. V was pared by 2 bases and J by 3 bases, with 4 bases of the junction left unmatched. The CDR3 DNA follows: TGTGCCAGCTCACCAGACAGGGAATTCTACGAGCAGTACTTC. It translates to CASSPDREFYEQYF.

V gene TRBV6-6 combines with J gene TRBJ1-3, with D possibly TRBD1 on 5 matching bases. In germline, CDR1 is MNHNY, CDR2 SVGAGI (reference sequence). With 6 bases removed from V and 0 bases from J, the gap between germline ends came to 12 bases. The CDR3 covers 15 residues. For the CDR3, the DNA is TGTGCCAGCAGGAACCGCGGGGGCTCTGGAAACACCATATATTTT. The encoded protein is CASRNRGGSGNTIYF.

The chain links TRBV20-1 to TRBJ1-2; D remains ambiguous. Germline CDR1 DFQATT, CDR2 SNEGSKA (reference sequence). Trimming cost V 7 bases and J 8 bases, with 14 bases left between them. The length of the CDR3 is 11 residues. The CDR3 spells CSVSRGPGYTF. The CDR3 coding sequence is TGCAGTGTTAGCAGAGGTCCCGGCTACACCTTC.

This clone turned up a few times. The rearrangement uses TRBV28 and TRBJ2-3, with 7 bases fitting TRBD1. V lost 5 bases, J lost 1 base, and 9 bases stayed unmatched. The CDR3 consists of 16 residues. Germline V gene lookup returns CDR1 MDHEN and CDR2 SYDVKM. The CDR3 region has the DNA TGTGCCAGCAGTCTCCTGACAGGGAGAGGCACAGATACGCAGTATTTT. This gives the protein CASSLLTGRGTDTQYF.